This passage covers 26 T cell receptor beta chains from one sample sequenced in a study of CDR3 diversity in severe acne. TCRdb called the PCR reads again in MiXCR, with one record for every CDR3 protein. The repertoire consists of about 84,000 distinct CDR3 sequences, with under 65% occurring once and the leading ten covering approximately 15%. Input material: blood. These receptors were collected from a male donor in good health, without acne.

This clonotype was counted between two and nine times. The chain couples TRBV7-8 to TRBJ1-6, with 11 nucleotides matching TRBD1. Germline CDR1 is SGHVS and CDR2 is FQNEAQ. The CDR3 spans 15 residues. Trimming cost V 7 bases and J 7 bases; bases outside gene matches: 6. CDR3 sequence reads: CASISDRGRNSPLHF. The CDR3 nucleotides are TGTGCCAGCATCTCGGACAGGGGGCGAAATTCACCCCTCCACTTT.

This clonotype came up many times. J is TRBJ2-2 and V is TRBV30; 12 bases are shared with TRBD1. The trim removed 5 bases at V and 7 bases at J, leaving 8 bases unmatched. The CDR3 contains 15 residues. In germline, CDR1 is GTSNPN, CDR2 SVGIG (reference sequence). The CDR3 loop is CAWVLGQGANGELFF. The CDR3 DNA is TGTGCCTGGGTGTTGGGACAGGGGGCCAACGGGGAGCTGTTTTTT.

This clonotype has a count of ten or more. It may be a read error: a sequence one base away is much more abundant. The chain has TRBV27 and TRBJ2-1; TRBD1 matches at 9 bases. The germline CDR1 and CDR2 sequences are MNHEY and SMNVEV (reference sequence). The CDR3 consists of 15 residues. For the CDR3, the DNA is TGTGCCAGCAAGGGCCTTGGGACAGGGTACAGTGAGCAGTTCTTC. It specifies CASKGLGTGYSEQFF.

There are many counts of this clonotype. The chain uses TRBV19 and TRBJ1-1; D gene uncertain. The V gene's germline CDR1 is LNHDA and CDR2 SQIVND (reference sequence). The germline V and J ends were trimmed by 4 bases and 7 bases, with 13 bases remaining between them. The CDR3 totals 13 residues. The CDR3 here is CASSTSTRVEAFF. In DNA, the CDR3 is TGTGCCAGTAGTACTTCCACAAGGGTTGAAGCTTTCTTT.

The CDR3, as DNA: TGTGCCAGCAGCTCCCACAGGGGGCGAGATACGCAGTATTTT. Translating gives CASSSHRGRDTQYF. The V and J genes are TRBV11-2 and TRBJ2-3, with 9 bases identical to TRBD1. This CDR3 has 14 residues. Unmatched junction bases numbered 4, after V lost 4 bases and J lost 5 bases. Germline loops: CDR1 SGHAT, CDR2 FQNNGV.

V gene TRBV20-1 combines with J gene TRBJ1-1, with D possibly matching TRBD1 (6 bases). This CDR3 has 15 residues. The V end was cut by 4 bases, the J end by 4 bases, with 19 bases between. Germline-derived CDR1 and CDR2 are DFQATT and SNEGSKA (reference sequence). CDR3 protein: CSANGGQIPGTEAFF. The CDR3 nucleotides are TGCAGTGCTAACGGGGGGCAGATCCCTGGCACTGAAGCTTTCTTT.

The chain couples TRBV10-1 to TRBJ2-5, with D possibly matching TRBD2 (5 bases). The length of the CDR3 is 14 residues. Germline CDR1 reads WNHNN; CDR2 reads SYGVQD (reference sequence). Trimming stripped 5 bases from V and 3 bases from J, with 13 bases between. CDR3 in amino acids: CASSRSGKEETQYF. The CDR3 coding sequence is TGCGCCAGCAGTCGGTCGGGAAAGGAAGAGACCCAGTACTTC.

This sequence joins TRBV7-3 and TRBJ1-2; no firm D call. CDR1 is SGHTA and CDR2 is FQGTGA in the germline V gene. V was cut by 5 bases and J by 7 bases, with 14 bases left in between. There are 13 residues in the CDR3. The CDR3 loop is CASSPTPGRGYTF. As DNA, the CDR3 is TGTGCCAGCAGCCCTACACCCGGGCGTGGCTACACCTTC.

CDR3 protein: CASNPWGQRETQYF. In DNA, the CDR3 is TGTGCCAGCAATCCGTGGGGTCAGCGGGAGACCCAGTACTTC. This sequence joins TRBV10-3 and TRBJ2-5, with a weak D call TRBD2 (5 bases). Between the trimmed V and J ends, which lost 10 bases and 5 bases, there was a span of 20 bases. From germline, CDR1 is ENHRY and CDR2 SYGVKD. CDR3 size: 14 residues.

This clonotype was counted many times. The chain couples TRBV5-8 to TRBJ2-3; D gene ambiguous. Germline V gene data show CDR1 as SGHTS and CDR2 as YDEGEE. Trimming removed 4 bases at V and 7 bases at J, with 10 bases between. This CDR3 is built from 12 residues. The CDR3 region is CASSPSGYTQYF. DNA of the CDR3: TGTGCCAGCAGCCCGAGTGGGTATACGCAGTATTTT.

This clonotype was observed a handful of times. The chain couples TRBV10-2 to TRBJ1-2; 8 bases line up with TRBD1. The CDR3 has 16 amino acids. V shed 3 bases, J shed 4 bases, and the junction held 10 bases outside the gene matches. Germline V gives CDR1 WSHSY, CDR2 SAAADI. The CDR3 DNA is TGCGCCAGCAGTGAAGGGATGACAGGGGCCGTCTATGGCTACACCTTC. This gives the protein CASSEGMTGAVYGYTF.

This clonotype showed up many times. This sequence joins TRBV5-1 and TRBJ2-1; D gene uncertain. The CDR3 runs to 14 residues. Germline V gives CDR1 SGHRS, CDR2 YFSETQ. V lost 2 bases to trimming and J lost 5 bases, with 11 bases between them. The CDR3 here is CASSLERLDNEQFF. The CDR3 DNA is TGCGCCAGCAGCTTAGAGCGTCTAGACAATGAGCAGTTCTTC.

This clonotype showed up just once. The chain joins TRBV20-1 to TRBJ2-7, with unresolved D. Germline-derived CDR1 and CDR2 are DFQATT and SNEGSKA (reference sequence). This CDR3 region has 10 residues. Trimming removed 3 bases at V and 4 bases at J, with 4 bases between. This CDR3 is CSAREYEQYF. The CDR3 coding sequence is TGCAGTGCTAGGGAGTACGAGCAGTACTTC.

Comments on this clonotype: Since no conserved phenylalanine or tryptophan closes the CDR3, a read error is the likely cause. The DNA is left out, because the CDR3 cannot be placed on it with certainty; the CDR3 is given as TCRdb lists it. This rearrangement joins TRBV24-1 to TRBJ2-1; the D call TRBD2 from the table was never checked on the DNA. The CDR3 contains 15 residues when both ends are counted. CDR1 KGHDR and CDR2 SFDVKD come from the germline V gene. The CDR3 spells CATSERLAGAGGSRA.

This clonotype has just a few counts. The V call is TRBV7-9, the J call TRBJ2-7; 7 bases map to TRBD2. The germline V gene encodes CDR1 SEHNR and CDR2 FQNEAQ (reference sequence). The CDR3 contains 16 residues. With 4 bases clipped from V and 0 bases from J, the junction kept 9 bases outside the gene matches. The CDR3, as DNA: TGTGCCAGCAGCTCATCGGCTAGCGGTTACTCCTACGAGCAGTACTTC. Protein product: CASSSSASGYSYEQYF.

V gene TRBV6-5 combines with J gene TRBJ2-7, with D uncertain. Between the trimmed V and J ends, which lost 0 bases and 3 bases, there was a span of 9 bases. The CDR3 is made up of 14 amino acids. Per germline, CDR1 MNHEY and CDR2 SVGAGI. DNA of the CDR3: TGTGCCAGCAGTTACTCGGACCTGCTCTACGAGCAGTACTTC. Encoded protein: CASSYSDLLYEQYF.

This sequence joins TRBV11-2 and TRBJ2-7; TRBD1 might be the D (5 bases). Trimming stripped 3 bases from V and 0 bases from J, with 12 bases between. The CDR3 has 15 amino acids. CDR1 and CDR2 from the germline V gene are SGHAT and FQNNGV. DNA of the CDR3: TGTGCCAGCAGCTTCCAGGGTGCCAGCTCCTACGAGCAGTACTTC. Translating it yields CASSFQGASSYEQYF.

To note about this clonotype: Mismatch with germline at one junction end may stem from a read error. The chain couples TRBV11-2 to TRBJ2-7, with 10 positions matching TRBD2. From germline, CDR1 is SGHAT and CDR2 FQNNGV. The CDR3 totals 15 residues. CDR3 nucleotide sequence: TGTACCAGCAGCTTCCTTAGCGGGAGGCTCTACGAGCAGTACTTC. Its translation is CTSSFLSGRLYEQYF.

The chain has TRBV29-1 and TRBJ2-3, with 14 bases fitting TRBD2. This CDR3 spans 15 amino acids. The junction had 8 bases not matched to a gene; V was cut back by 6 bases and J by 6 bases. Germline V gives CDR1 SQVTM, CDR2 ANQGSEA. For the CDR3, the DNA is TGCAGCGTAGAGACTAGCGGGAGGGGAGGGGATACGCAGTATTTT. This translates into CSVETSGRGGDTQYF.

The chain couples TRBV20-1 to TRBJ2-3, with 7 bases that match TRBD2. The CDR3 sequence is 15 residues long. CDR1 is DFQATT and CDR2 is SNEGSKA in the germline V gene (reference sequence). The CDR3 DNA is TGCAGCACCAGGGATCGGGACTATTACACAGATACGCAGTATTTT. Protein: CSTRDRDYYTDTQYF.

Ten or more counts support this clonotype. The rearrangement uses TRBV5-6 and TRBJ2-1; the match to TRBD2 covers 12 bases. The J segment lost 3 bases and the V segment lost 7 bases, leaving 8 bases of the junction unmatched. The CDR3 length is 16 residues. CDR1 and CDR2 (germline): SGHDT, YYEEEE. CDR3 sequence: CASALLTSGSYNEQFF. CDR3 DNA: TGTGCCAGCGCTTTATTGACTAGCGGGAGCTACAATGAGCAGTTCTTC.

As to this clonotype: Germline and junction disagree at one end, which may indicate a read error. The CDR3 DNA reads as TGTGCCAGCAGCCTCGGGGGGGATAGCAATCAGCCCCAGCAATTT. It codes for CASSLGGDSNQPQQF. J is TRBJ1-5 and V is TRBV7-3; D is possibly TRBD1 (5 bases). The CDR3 runs 15 residues. CDR1 is SGHTA and CDR2 is FQGTGA in the germline V gene.

In its sample, this clonotype was seen many times. CDR3 sequence: CASSLAGSSSYNEQFF. For the CDR3, the DNA is TGTGCCAGCAGCTTAGCAGGCAGTTCCTCCTACAATGAGCAGTTCTTC. J is TRBJ2-1 and V is TRBV11-2, with D unclear. Trimming shortened V by 1 base and J by 0 bases, and 10 bases separated the two germline ends. In germline, CDR1 is SGHAT, CDR2 FQNNGV. The CDR3 extends over 16 amino acids.

The chain links TRBV2 to TRBJ1-1; 9 bases agree with TRBD1. CDR3 length: 16 amino acids. Per the germline V gene, CDR1 is SNHLY and CDR2 is FYNNEI. V trimming: 8 bases; J trimming: 1 base; junction bases outside the gene matches: 11. The CDR3 loop is CASVPPMGQGNTEAFF. The CDR3 DNA reads as TGTGCCAGCGTCCCACCCATGGGACAGGGGAACACTGAAGCTTTCTTT. Full variable domain (outside the CDR3, taken from reference TRBV2 and TRBJ1-1): EPEVTQTPSHQVTQMGQEVILRCVPISNHLYFYWYRQILGQKVEFLVSFYNNEISEKSEIFDDQFSVERPDGSNFTLKIRSTKLEDSAMYFCASVPPMGQGNTEAFFGQGTRLTVV.

In its sample, this clonotype is medium-sized. The V gene is TRBV24-1, the J gene TRBJ1-1; the D is unclear. Germline V lookup: CDR1 KGHDR, CDR2 SFDVKD. The germline V and J ends were trimmed by 0 bases and 0 bases, with 7 bases remaining between them. The CDR3 is made up of 15 amino acids. DNA of the CDR3: TGTGCCACCAGTGATTTGCCAGGACTGAACACTGAAGCTTTCTTT. Translation: CATSDLPGLNTEAFF.

This clonotype has just one count. CDR3 loop: CASSMGQGAYNEQFF. The CDR3 nucleotides are TGTGCCAGTAGTATGGGACAGGGGGCCTACAATGAGCAGTTCTTC. The rearrangement uses TRBV19 and TRBJ2-1, with TRBD1 matching over 11 bases. Per the germline V gene, CDR1 is LNHDA and CDR2 is SQIVND (reference sequence). V lost 3 bases and J lost 2; bases outside the gene matches: 0. This CDR3 has 15 amino acids.